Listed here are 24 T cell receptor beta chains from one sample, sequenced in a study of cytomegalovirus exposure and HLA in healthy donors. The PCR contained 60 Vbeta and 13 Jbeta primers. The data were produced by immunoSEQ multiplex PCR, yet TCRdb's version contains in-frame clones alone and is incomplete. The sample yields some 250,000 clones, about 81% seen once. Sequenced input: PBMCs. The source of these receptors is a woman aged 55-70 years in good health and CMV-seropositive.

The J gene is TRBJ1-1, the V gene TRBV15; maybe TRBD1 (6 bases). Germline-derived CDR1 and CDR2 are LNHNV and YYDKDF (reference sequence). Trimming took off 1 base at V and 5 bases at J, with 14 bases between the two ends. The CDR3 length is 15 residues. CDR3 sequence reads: CATSRGVGAGTEAFF. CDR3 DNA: TGTGCCACCAGCAGAGGAGTGGGGGCCGGGACTGAAGCTTTCTTT.

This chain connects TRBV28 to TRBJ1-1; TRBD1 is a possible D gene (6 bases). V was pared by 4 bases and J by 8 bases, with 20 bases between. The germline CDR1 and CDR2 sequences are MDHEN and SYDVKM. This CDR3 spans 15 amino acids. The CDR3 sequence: CASSSAPKGQTEAFF. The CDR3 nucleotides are TGTGCCAGCAGTTCCGCCCCGAAAGGACAGACGGAAGCTTTCTTT.

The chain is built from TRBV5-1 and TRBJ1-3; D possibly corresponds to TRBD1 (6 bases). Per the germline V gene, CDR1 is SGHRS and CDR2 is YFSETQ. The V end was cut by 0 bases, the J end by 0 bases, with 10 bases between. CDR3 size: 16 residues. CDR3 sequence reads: CASSLGTAGSGNTIYF. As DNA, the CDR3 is TGCGCCAGCAGCTTGGGGACAGCAGGCTCTGGAAACACCATATATTTT.

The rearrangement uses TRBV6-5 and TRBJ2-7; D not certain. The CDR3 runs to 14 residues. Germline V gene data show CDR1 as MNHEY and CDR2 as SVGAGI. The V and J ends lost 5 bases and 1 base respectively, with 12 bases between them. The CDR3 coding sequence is TGTGCCAGCAGTGACCGCAGAGGATCCTACGAGCAGTACTTC. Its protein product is CASSDRRGSYEQYF.

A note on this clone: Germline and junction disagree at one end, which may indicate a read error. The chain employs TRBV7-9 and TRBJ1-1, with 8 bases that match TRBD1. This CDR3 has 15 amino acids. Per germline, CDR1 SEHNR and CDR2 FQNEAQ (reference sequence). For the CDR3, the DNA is TGTTCCAGCAGCCCTGGACAGGGACCCAACACTGAAGCTTTCTTT. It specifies CSSSPGQGPNTEAFF. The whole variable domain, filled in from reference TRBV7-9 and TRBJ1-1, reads DTGVSQNPRHKITKRGQNVTFRCDPISEHNRLYWYRQTLGQGPEFLTYFQNEAQLEKSRLLSDRFSAERPKGSFSTLEIQRTEQGDSAMYLCSSSPGQGPNTEAFFGQGTRLTVV.

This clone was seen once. As DNA, the CDR3 is TGTGCCAGTAGTATCTTAGCGGGAGAGACCCAGTACTTC. It codes for CASSILAGETQYF. V gene TRBV19 combines with J gene TRBJ2-5; 7 positions match TRBD2. This CDR3 contains 13 residues. Trimming cost V 3 bases and J 4 bases; bases outside gene matches: 2. Germline lookup yields CDR1 LNHDA and CDR2 SQIVND (reference sequence). Drawing the rest from reference TRBV19 and TRBJ2-5, the complete variable domain is DGGITQSPKYLFRKEGQNVTLSCEQNLNHDAMYWYRQDPGQGLRLIYYSQIVNDFQKGDIAEGYSVSREKKESFPLTVTSAQKNPTAFYLCASSILAGETQYFGPGTRLLVL.

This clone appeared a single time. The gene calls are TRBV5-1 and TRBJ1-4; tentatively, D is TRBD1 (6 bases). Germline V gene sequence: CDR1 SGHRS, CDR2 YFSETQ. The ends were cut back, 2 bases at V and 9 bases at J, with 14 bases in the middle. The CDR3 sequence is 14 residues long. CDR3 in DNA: TGCGCCAGCAGCTTTGGGTCAGGGGAGCAAAAACTGTTTTTT. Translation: CASSFGSGEQKLFF. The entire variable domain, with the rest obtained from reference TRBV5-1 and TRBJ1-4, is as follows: KAGVTQTPRYLIKTRGQQVTLSCSPISGHRSVSWYQQTPGQGLQFLFEYFSETQRNKGNFPGRFSGRQFSNSRSEMNVSTLELGDSALYLCASSFGSGEQKLFFGSGTQLSVL.

CDR3 amino acids: CASSEAHSSSGANVLTF. CDR3 DNA sequence: TGCGCCAGCAGTGAGGCCCACTCGAGCTCTGGGGCCAACGTCCTGACTTTC. This sequence joins TRBV10-2 and TRBJ2-6; D not certain. This CDR3 spans 17 amino acids. Germline-derived CDR1 and CDR2 are WSHSY and SAAADI. Trimming removed 2 bases from V and 0 bases from J, with 11 bases in between.

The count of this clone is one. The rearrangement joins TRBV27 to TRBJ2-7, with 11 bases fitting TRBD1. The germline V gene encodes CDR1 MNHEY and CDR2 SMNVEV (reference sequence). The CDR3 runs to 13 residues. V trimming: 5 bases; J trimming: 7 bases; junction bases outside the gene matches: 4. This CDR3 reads CASSGQGAGEQYF. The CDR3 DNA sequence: TGTGCCAGCAGTGGACAGGGGGCAGGGGAGCAGTACTTC.

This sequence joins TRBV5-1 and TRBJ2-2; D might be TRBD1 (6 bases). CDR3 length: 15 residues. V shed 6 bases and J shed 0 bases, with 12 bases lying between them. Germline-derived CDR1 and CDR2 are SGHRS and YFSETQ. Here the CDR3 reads CASNEGTPNTGELFF. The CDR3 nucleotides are TGCGCCAGCAACGAGGGGACACCGAACACCGGGGAGCTGTTTTTT.

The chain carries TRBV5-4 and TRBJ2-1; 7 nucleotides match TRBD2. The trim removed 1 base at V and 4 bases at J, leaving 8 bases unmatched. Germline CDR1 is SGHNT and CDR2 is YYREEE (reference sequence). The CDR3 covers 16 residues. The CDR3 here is CASSLLLASGYNEQFF. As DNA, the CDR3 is TGTGCCAGCAGCTTGCTTTTGGCTAGCGGTTACAATGAGCAGTTCTTC.

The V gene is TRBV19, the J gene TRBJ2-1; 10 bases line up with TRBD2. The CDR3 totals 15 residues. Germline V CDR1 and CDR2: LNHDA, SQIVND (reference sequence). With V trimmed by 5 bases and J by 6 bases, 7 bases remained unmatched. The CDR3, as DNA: TGTGCCAGTAGTGGGGCTAGCGGGAGAGCCAATGAGCAGTTCTTC. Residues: CASSGASGRANEQFF. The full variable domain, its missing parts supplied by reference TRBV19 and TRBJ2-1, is DGGITQSPKYLFRKEGQNVTLSCEQNLNHDAMYWYRQDPGQGLRLIYYSQIVNDFQKGDIAEGYSVSREKKESFPLTVTSAQKNPTAFYLCASSGASGRANEQFFGPGTRLTVL.

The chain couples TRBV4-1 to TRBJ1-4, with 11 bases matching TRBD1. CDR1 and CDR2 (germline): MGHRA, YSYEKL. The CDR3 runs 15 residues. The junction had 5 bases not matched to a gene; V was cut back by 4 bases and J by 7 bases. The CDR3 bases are TGCGCCAGCAGCCTGGCCGGGACAGGGGGTGAAAAACTGTTTTTT. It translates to CASSLAGTGGEKLFF.

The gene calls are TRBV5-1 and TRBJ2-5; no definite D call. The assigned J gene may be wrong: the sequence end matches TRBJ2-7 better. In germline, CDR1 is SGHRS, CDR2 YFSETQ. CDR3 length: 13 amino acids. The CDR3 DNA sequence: TGCGCCAGCAGCGCTCGGTCCGCCTACGAGCAGTACTTC. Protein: CASSARSAYEQYF.

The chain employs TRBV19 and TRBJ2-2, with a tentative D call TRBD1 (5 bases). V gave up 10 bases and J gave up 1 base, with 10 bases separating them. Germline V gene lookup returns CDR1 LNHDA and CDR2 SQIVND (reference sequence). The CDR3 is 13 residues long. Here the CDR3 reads CATNRMNTGELFF. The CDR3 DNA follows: TGTGCCACAAACAGGATGAACACCGGGGAGCTGTTTTTT.

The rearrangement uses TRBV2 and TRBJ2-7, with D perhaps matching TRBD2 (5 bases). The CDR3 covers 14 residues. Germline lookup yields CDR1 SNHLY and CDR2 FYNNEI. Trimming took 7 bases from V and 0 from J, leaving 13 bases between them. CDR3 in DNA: TGTGCCAGCAACTACGGAGGTCTCTCCTACGAGCAGTACTTC. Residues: CASNYGGLSYEQYF.

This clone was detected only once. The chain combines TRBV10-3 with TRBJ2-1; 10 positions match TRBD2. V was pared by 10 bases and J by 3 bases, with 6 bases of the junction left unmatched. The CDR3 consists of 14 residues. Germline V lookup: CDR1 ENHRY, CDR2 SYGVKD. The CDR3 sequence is CATGRTSGYNEQFF. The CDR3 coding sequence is TGTGCCACAGGCCGGACTAGCGGCTACAATGAGCAGTTCTTC.

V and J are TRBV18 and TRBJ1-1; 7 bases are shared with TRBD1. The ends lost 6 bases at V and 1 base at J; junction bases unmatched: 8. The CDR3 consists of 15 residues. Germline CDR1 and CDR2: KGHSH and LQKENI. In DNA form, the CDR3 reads TGTGCCAGCTCTCAAAGACAGGGACCGAACACTGAAGCTTTCTTT. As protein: CASSQRQGPNTEAFF.

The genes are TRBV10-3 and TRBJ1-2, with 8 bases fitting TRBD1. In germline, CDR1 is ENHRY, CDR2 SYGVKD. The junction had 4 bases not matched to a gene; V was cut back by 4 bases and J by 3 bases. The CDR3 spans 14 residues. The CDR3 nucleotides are TGTGCCATCAGTGCGAACAGGGGGGACTATGGCTACACCTTC. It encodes CAISANRGDYGYTF.

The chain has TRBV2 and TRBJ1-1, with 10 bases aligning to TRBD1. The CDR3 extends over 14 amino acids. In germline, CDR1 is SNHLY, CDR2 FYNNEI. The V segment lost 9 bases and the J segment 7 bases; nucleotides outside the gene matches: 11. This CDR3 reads CASGEDRGADEAFF. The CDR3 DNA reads TGTGCCAGTGGGGAGGACAGGGGGGCAGATGAAGCTTTCTTT.

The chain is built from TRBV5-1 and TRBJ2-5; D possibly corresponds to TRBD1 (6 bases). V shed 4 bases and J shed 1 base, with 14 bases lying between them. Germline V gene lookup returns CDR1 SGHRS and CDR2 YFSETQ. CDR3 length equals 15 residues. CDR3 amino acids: CASSKDGGFQETQYF. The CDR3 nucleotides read TGCGCCAGCAGCAAGGATGGGGGCTTCCAAGAGACCCAGTACTTC.

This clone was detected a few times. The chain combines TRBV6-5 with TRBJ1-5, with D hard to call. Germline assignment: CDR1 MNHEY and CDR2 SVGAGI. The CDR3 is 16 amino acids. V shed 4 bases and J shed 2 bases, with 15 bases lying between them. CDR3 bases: TGTGCCAGCAGTTCCTCCCCGGGAAAGGGCAATCAGCCCCAGCATTTT. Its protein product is CASSSSPGKGNQPQHF.

The CDR3 DNA follows: TGTGCCAGCCAAGCTCTAGGCGGGCCTTTCTTT. Amino acid sequence: CASQALGGPFF. The V and J genes are TRBV28 and TRBJ1-1; D not resolved. The germline gives CDR1 MDHEN, CDR2 SYDVKM. The ends were cut back, 8 bases at V and 12 bases at J, with 16 bases in the middle. The CDR3 has 11 residues.

CDR3 sequence reads: CASSLEQGIGAFF. The CDR3 DNA sequence: TGTGCCAGCAGCTTAGAACAGGGGATTGGGGCTTTCTTT. The gene calls are TRBV7-2 and TRBJ1-1, with 7 bases matching TRBD1. This CDR3 is built from 13 residues. From germline, CDR1 is SGHTA and CDR2 FQGNSA. V lost 1 base, J lost 11 bases, and 7 bases stayed unmatched.